This TCR beta chain originates from a study of blood T cell repertoires in COVID-19. Turning to the study itself: The origin of the acute and convalescent COVID-19 samples was the United States, Italy and Spain. Sample material is recorded as cDNA or gDNA derived from T cells, B-cell-depleted T cells, or PBMCs.

CDR3 length: 15 residues. Germline V gives CDR1 SGHRS, CDR2 YFSETQ. After removal of 4 bases from V and 3 bases from J, the junction contained 5 bases not matched to a gene. As originally analysed: Reference gene primer amplification yielded estimated nucleated cell counts. TCRdb's table, derived via immunoSEQ multiplex PCR, lists solely in-frame clones and lacks some. For V, J and clone size, that table is used; D and trimming come from the DNA. The repertoire has about 250,000 clones, around 82% of them found once; the top ten carry 4.5% to 6%. The V gene is TRBV5-1, the J gene TRBJ1-3; 9 nucleotides line up with TRBD1. Sequences were obtained from peripheral blood. The sequence derives from a woman aged 80 or older with active or convalescent COVID-19. The CDR3 sequence: CASSGTGRDGNTIYF. In DNA, the CDR3 is TGCGCCAGCAGCGGGACAGGGAGGGATGGAAACACCATATATTTT.